A selection of T cell receptor beta chains follows, all from one sample in a study of vaccination and CD4 T cells after COVID-19. Their target antigens are unknown. From the PCR reads, TCRdb called clonotypes with MiXCR, one entry per CDR3 protein. The repertoire has 4,200 or so distinct CDR3 sequences, 37% of them found once; the top ten carry around 50%. The sequences come from CD4+ T cells from blood, cultured in vitro, collected after SARS-CoV-2 vaccination. These receptor sequences come from a human donor who had recovered from COVID-19. CDR3s include the opening cysteine and the closing phenylalanine or tryptophan. The D gene is left open where the match is weak. Size values are once, few and many counts, or a class for expanded clones, and some rows have none.

cdr3_nt cdr3_aa j_call clone_size v_call d_call
TGTGCCAGCAGCTTAGAAGGCTATGGCTACACCTTC CASSLEGYGYTF TRBJ1-2 few TRBV11-3 -
TGTGCCACCGCTCAAGGGTGGACTGGAAACACCATATATTTT CATAQGWTGNTIYF TRBJ1-3 few TRBV7-6 -
TGTGCCAGCAGCTCGGACATAAACACTGAAGCTTTCTTT CASSSDINTEAFF TRBJ1-1 - TRBV7-6 -
TGTGCCAGCAGCGGCTTCCAGGGGGGCAACGAGCAGTACTTC CASSGFQGGNEQYF TRBJ2-7 - TRBV28 -
TGCAGTGCTCAGAGGAATGAGCAGTTCTTC CSAQRNEQFF TRBJ2-1 - TRBV20-1 -
TGTGCCAGCTCACCAGCGACAGGAAACAATGAGCAGTTCTTC CASSPATGNNEQFF TRBJ2-1 - TRBV18 -
TGTGCCACCAGCGACGGTAGCTCCTACAATGAGCAGTTCTTC CATSDGSSYNEQFF TRBJ2-1 - TRBV7-9 -
TGTGCCAGCAGGCAAACAGGGGTAGGGCCCCAGCATTTT CASRQTGVGPQHF TRBJ1-5 - TRBV6-1 TRBD1
TGTGCCAGTAGTAACCGGGACAGGTTGCTAAAACTGTTTTTT CASSNRDRLLKLFF TRBJ1-4 - TRBV19 TRBD1
TGTGCCAGCAGTGAAGCCTCGGCCGGAGAAGAGACCCAGTACTTC CASSEASAGEETQYF TRBJ2-5 few TRBV6-1 -
TGTGCCAGCAGCTTAATGGGGGGGACTAATGAAAAACTGTTTTTT CASSLMGGTNEKLFF TRBJ1-4 - TRBV7-2 -
TGTGCCAGCAGACCCTCACCCAGGTCCATGAGCTCCTACGAGCAGTACTTC CASRPSPRSMSSYEQYF TRBJ2-7 medium-sized TRBV6-2/TRBV6-3 -
TGTGCCAGCAGCTTAGTCGCCGGGAGTGGTTTCCAGACCCAGTACTTC CASSLVAGSGFQTQYF TRBJ2-5 - TRBV7-2 -
TGTGCCTGGGTGCGGAGGCGCTATGGCTACACCTTC CAWVRRRYGYTF TRBJ1-2 few TRBV30 -
TGTGCCAGCAGTTACTCGAGTACGGGAAACTACGAGCAGTACTTC CASSYSSTGNYEQYF TRBJ2-7 - TRBV6-5 -
TGTGCCAGCAGTTCTGTCAATGAGCAGTCCTTC CASSSVNEQSF TRBJ2-1 - TRBV12-3/TRBV12-4 -
TGTGCCACCAGAACGACAGGGAACGTCCGTGATACGCAGTATTTT CATRTTGNVRDTQYF TRBJ2-3 - TRBV15 TRBD1
TGCAGTGCTCCGACTAGCGGGGGAGATACGCAGTATTTT CSAPTSGGDTQYF TRBJ2-3 few TRBV20-1 TRBD2
TGTGCCAGCAGTTACTCGAGCCGGGGTCTGAGCAATCAGCCCCAGCATTTT CASSYSSRGLSNQPQHF TRBJ1-5 - TRBV6-5 -
TGCGCCAGCAGCTTGGGAACAGGGATTGGTGAAGCTTTCTTT CASSLGTGIGEAFF TRBJ1-1 - TRBV5-1 -
TGCGCCAGCAGCGAGACGGTGGGTCAGCCCCAGCATTTT CASSETVGQPQHF TRBJ1-5 few TRBV10-1 -
TGTGCCATCAGTGAGATGGGGGGCGACAATGAGCAGTTCTTC CAISEMGGDNEQFF TRBJ2-1 few TRBV10-3 -
TGTGCCAGCAGCCACATCTCGGGGAAGAATCAGCCCCAGCATTTT CASSHISGKNQPQHF TRBJ1-5 - TRBV6-1 -
TGTGCCAGCAGCTCCCCACTAGTCTCGAGTGAGCAGTTCTTC CASSSPLVSSEQFF TRBJ2-1 - TRBV7-3 -
TGCAGTGCTCAAAAAGGGGACAGTGGGAACACTGAAGCTTTCTTT CSAQKGDSGNTEAFF TRBJ1-1 few TRBV20-1 TRBD1
TGTGCCAGCAGGGGGACAGGGGGCGGGATTGATACGCAGTATTTT CASRGTGGGIDTQYF TRBJ2-3 - TRBV2 TRBD1
TGTGCCAGCAGCTCCGGGGGGACAAGCACAGATACGCAGTATTTT CASSSGGTSTDTQYF TRBJ2-3 - TRBV7-9 -
TGCAGTGCTAGTTCACTAGCGGAGAGATACACAGATACGCAGTATTTT CSASSLAERYTDTQYF TRBJ2-3 few TRBV20-1 TRBD2
TGTGCCAGCAGTGAAGAGGTGGTACTGAACACTGAAGCTTTCTTT CASSEEVVLNTEAFF TRBJ1-1 - TRBV2 -
TGTGCCAGCAGCGTTGCCGGGACTAGCGGAAACAATGAGCAGTTCTTC CASSVAGTSGNNEQFF TRBJ2-1 - TRBV9 TRBD2
TGTGCCACCAGCAGAGATTGGGCTCCGAACACCGGGGAGCTGTTTTTT CATSRDWAPNTGELFF TRBJ2-2 - TRBV15 -
TGTGCAAGTCACCACAGAGGTGGCCGCGAAACGGGGGAGCAGTACTTC CASHHRGGRETGEQYF TRBJ2-7 - TRBV12-2 -
TGTGCTAGTGGTCTTACAGGGGGAAGCGGCTACACCTTC CASGLTGGSGYTF TRBJ1-2 - TRBV12-5 TRBD1
TGCGCCAGCAGCTTGGATACAGGGGGGTACAATGAGCAGTTCTTC CASSLDTGGYNEQFF TRBJ2-1 few TRBV5-1 TRBD1
TGTGCCAGCAGCCGGACGCCCTACACTGAAGCTTTCTTT CASSRTPYTEAFF TRBJ1-1 - TRBV11-3 -
TGTGCCAGCAGCACGCGGACTAGCGGGGGGAAAGATACGCAGTATTTT CASSTRTSGGKDTQYF TRBJ2-3 - TRBV9 TRBD2
TGCAGTGCTAGAGACAGGGAAGGTGGTGGCAATCAGCCCCAGCATTTT CSARDREGGGNQPQHF TRBJ1-5 - TRBV20-1 -
TGTGCCAGCAGAGTGACTAGCTCGTACCAAGAGACCCAGTACTTC CASRVTSSYQETQYF TRBJ2-5 few TRBV6-2/TRBV6-3 TRBD2
TGTGCCAGCAGGCCCCGGGGACTAGCGGGGAACACCGGGGAGCTGTTTTTT CASRPRGLAGNTGELFF TRBJ2-2 few TRBV27 TRBD2
TGTGTCAGTAGTATCGGGGATTATAATTCACCCCTCCACTTT CVSSIGDYNSPLHF TRBJ1-6 - TRBV19 -
TGTGCCAGTAACAGCTACCTTTCGGGGGAGCAGTACTTC CASNSYLSGEQYF TRBJ2-7 - TRBV19 -
TGTGCCAGCAGCCTTTCGCTCGGGGCCGCGGGTCAGCCCCAGCATTTT CASSLSLGAAGQPQHF TRBJ1-5 few TRBV7-9 -
TGTGCCAGCAGTCCCCCGGGAGGCGAAGCTTTCTTT CASSPPGGEAFF TRBJ1-1 - TRBV28 -
TGTGCCTGGAGTCGGGACAGGGGGCGAACTGAAGCTTTCTTT CAWSRDRGRTEAFF TRBJ1-1 - TRBV30 TRBD1
TGCAGTGCTAGAGGCCGGGGATCTAGCACAGATACGCAGTATTTT CSARGRGSSTDTQYF TRBJ2-3 - TRBV20-1 -
TGTGCCAGCAGCCCAGGGCGGGACGTGGGCGGCTACACCTTC CASSPGRDVGGYTF TRBJ1-2 few TRBV7-2 -
TGTGCCAGCAGTTACGGGAACACTGAAGCTTTCTTT CASSYGNTEAFF TRBJ1-1 - TRBV27 -
TGTGCCAGCAGCTCCGGGGGGTCTGGCTACACCTTC CASSSGGSGYTF TRBJ1-2 medium-sized TRBV5-4 -
TGTGCCAGCAGCTGGCAGGGAGACTATGGCTACACCTTC CASSWQGDYGYTF TRBJ1-2 - TRBV7-9 -
TGTGCCAGCAGTTCCGGCGGAGAGACCCAGTACTTC CASSSGGETQYF TRBJ2-5 - TRBV6-5 -
TGTGCCAGCAGCTTGTCAACAGGGATCCTCCGAGTGGATACGCAGTATTTT CASSLSTGILRVDTQYF TRBJ2-3 - TRBV7-9 -
TGTGCCAGCTCACCGTACTCGCAAGAGACCCAGTACTTC CASSPYSQETQYF TRBJ2-5 few TRBV18 -
TGTGCCATCAGTGAGGGACAGGGCAGAGGCACCATATATTTT CAISEGQGRGTIYF TRBJ1-3 - TRBV10-3 TRBD1
TGTGCCAGCTCACCTGCGTCCGGAGACTATGGCTACACCTTC CASSPASGDYGYTF TRBJ1-2 once TRBV18 -
TGTGCCAGCACCGCGGTGGGGCCCGGGGATAACTACGAGCAGTACTTC CASTAVGPGDNYEQYF TRBJ2-7 - TRBV28 -
TGTGCCAGCAGCTTGGCCAGGTTAAGGAGCACAGATACGCAGTATTTT CASSLARLRSTDTQYF TRBJ2-3 few TRBV5-8 -
TGTGCCAGCAGCTTACGGGACGGATCGAACGAGCAGTACTTC CASSLRDGSNEQYF TRBJ2-7 few TRBV6-1 -
TGTGCCAGCAAGGCCCCGGGTAAAACTGAAGCTTTCTTT CASKAPGKTEAFF TRBJ1-1 few TRBV11-3 -